Included here is one TCR beta chain sequence, with context. Its matching antigen is unknown. Unfractionated whole blood was the source of the extracted total RNA. This sample is part of a study of human T cells and chemical hapten exposure. General study points: TCRs above 1 in 1000 frequency did not change with DPC sensitization.

In the library, unique molecular identifiers were attached to individual cDNA molecules. TCRdb passed the reads through MiXCR, listing each CDR3 protein once. The table has about 120,000 distinct CDR3 sequences, less than 10% seen once. There are 17 residues in the CDR3. Germline CDR1 is LNHNV and CDR2 is YYDKDF (reference sequence). V shed 1 base and J shed 5 bases, with 19 bases lying between them. The sequenced sample consisted of whole blood. The receptor was derived from a human donor in good health. Some clones in this sample may be carry-over from other donors' samples. The rearrangement joins TRBV15 to TRBJ2-3, with D possibly being TRBD1 or TRBD2 (5 bases each). CDR3 nucleotide sequence: TGTGCCACCAGCAGAGTTGTAGGGTCGGCAGGGAGAGATACGCAGTATTTT. Translation gives CATSRVVGSAGRDTQYF.